This T cell receptor (beta chain) was retrieved from a study of OX40 agonist ivuxolimab in advanced cancers. About the study: In this trial design, patients received ivuxolimab intravenously at 0.01 to 10 mg/kg every 2 weeks. The eligibility criteria allowed prior anti-PD-1, anti-PD-L1 or anti-CTLA-4 therapy, and about 40% had some. Findings and limits, study-wide: In a subset of nonresponders, normalized T-cell clonal expansion was also low. At doses 0.1 to 3.0 mg/kg, CD4+ and CD8+ clones expanded.

Measured with immunoSEQ multiplex PCR; TCRdb has only the in-frame clones, and not every one. Of roughly 53,000 clones listed, 70% to 90% are singletons. Germline CDR1 SNHLY, CDR2 FYNNEI. This CDR3 contains 15 residues. The ends were cut back, 4 bases at V and 0 bases at J, with 13 bases in the middle. With respect to this clone: Its specificity is unknown.

This TCR came from an adult with an advanced solid tumor such as melanoma, head and neck, liver or kidney cancer. Sequencing was performed on CD4+ or CD8+ T cells sorted from blood, taken in a trial of the OX40 agonist ivuxolimab. The chain uses TRBV2 and TRBJ2-7; D remains ambiguous. The CDR3 reads CASSGHIGSSYEQYF. Written as DNA, the CDR3 is TGTGCCAGCAGTGGCCATATAGGAAGCTCCTACGAGCAGTACTTC.